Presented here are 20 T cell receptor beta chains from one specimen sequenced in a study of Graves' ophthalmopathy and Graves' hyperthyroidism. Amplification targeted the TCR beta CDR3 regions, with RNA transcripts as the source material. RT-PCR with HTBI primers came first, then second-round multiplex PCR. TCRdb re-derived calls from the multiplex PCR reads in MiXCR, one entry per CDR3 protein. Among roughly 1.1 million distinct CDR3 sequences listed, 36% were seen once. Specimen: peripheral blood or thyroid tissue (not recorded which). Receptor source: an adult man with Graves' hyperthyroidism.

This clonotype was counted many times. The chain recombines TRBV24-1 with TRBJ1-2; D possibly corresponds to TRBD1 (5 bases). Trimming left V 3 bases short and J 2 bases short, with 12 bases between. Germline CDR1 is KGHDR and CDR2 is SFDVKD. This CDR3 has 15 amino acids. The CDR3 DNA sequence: TGTGCCACCAGTGATCCCGGGACGGCAAACTATGGCTACACCTTC. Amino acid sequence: CATSDPGTANYGYTF.

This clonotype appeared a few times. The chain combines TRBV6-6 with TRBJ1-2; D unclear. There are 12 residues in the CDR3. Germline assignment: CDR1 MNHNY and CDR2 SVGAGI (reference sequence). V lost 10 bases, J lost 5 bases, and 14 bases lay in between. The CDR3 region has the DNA TGTGCCACCACCCCGGCAGGATATGGCTACACCTTC. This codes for CATTPAGYGYTF.

This CDR3 is CSSGYGLNTEAFF. The CDR3 region has the DNA TGCAGCAGCGGTTACGGGCTGAACACTGAAGCTTTCTTT. The chain carries TRBV29-1 and TRBJ1-1; the D is unclear. The CDR3 is 13 amino acids. Germline values: CDR1 SQVTM, CDR2 ANQGSEA. Between the trimmed V and J ends, which lost 8 bases and 0 bases, there was a span of 13 bases.

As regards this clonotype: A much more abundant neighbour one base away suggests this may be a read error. DNA of the CDR3: TGTGCCAGCAGCCCCATCGCGAATCAGCCCCAGCATTTT. As protein: CASSPIANQPQHF. V and J are TRBV2 and TRBJ1-5; D gene unclear. Germline CDR1 reads SNHLY; CDR2 reads FYNNEI. The CDR3 spans 13 residues. V lost 6 bases to trimming and J lost 4 bases, with 10 bases between them.

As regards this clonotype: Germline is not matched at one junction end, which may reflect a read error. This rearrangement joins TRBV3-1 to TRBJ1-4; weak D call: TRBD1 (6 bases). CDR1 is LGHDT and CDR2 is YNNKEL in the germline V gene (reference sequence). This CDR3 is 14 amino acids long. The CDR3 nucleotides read TGTGCCAGCAGCCGATGGACAGCCAATGAAAAACTGCTTTTT. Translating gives CASSRWTANEKLLF.

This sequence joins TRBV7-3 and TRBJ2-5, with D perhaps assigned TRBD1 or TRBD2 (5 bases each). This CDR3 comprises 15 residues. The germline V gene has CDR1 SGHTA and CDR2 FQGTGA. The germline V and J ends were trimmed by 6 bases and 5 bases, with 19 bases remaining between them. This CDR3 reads CASRRTWGTTETQYF. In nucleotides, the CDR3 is TGTGCCAGCAGGCGCACTTGGGGGACCACTGAGACCCAGTACTTC.

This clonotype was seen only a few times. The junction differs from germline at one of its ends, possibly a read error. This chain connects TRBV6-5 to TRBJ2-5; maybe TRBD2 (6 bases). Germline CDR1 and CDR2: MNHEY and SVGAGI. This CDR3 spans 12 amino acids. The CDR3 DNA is TGTGCCAGCAGTTATTTGGCGGGACTCCTCAACTTC. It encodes CASSYLAGLLNF.

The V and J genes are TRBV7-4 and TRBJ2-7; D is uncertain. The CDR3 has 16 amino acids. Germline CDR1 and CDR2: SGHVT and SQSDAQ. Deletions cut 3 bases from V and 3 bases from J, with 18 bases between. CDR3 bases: TGTGCCAGCAGCTTTAGGATTGGGATTGGGGTCTACGAGCAGTACTTC. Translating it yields CASSFRIGIGVYEQYF.

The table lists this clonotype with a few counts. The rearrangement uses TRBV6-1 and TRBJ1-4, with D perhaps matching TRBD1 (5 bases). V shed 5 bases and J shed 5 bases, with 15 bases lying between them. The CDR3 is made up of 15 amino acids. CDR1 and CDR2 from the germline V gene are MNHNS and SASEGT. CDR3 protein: CASSYSQGENEKLFF. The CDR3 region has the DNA TGTGCCAGCAGTTACTCTCAGGGTGAGAATGAAAAACTGTTTTTT.

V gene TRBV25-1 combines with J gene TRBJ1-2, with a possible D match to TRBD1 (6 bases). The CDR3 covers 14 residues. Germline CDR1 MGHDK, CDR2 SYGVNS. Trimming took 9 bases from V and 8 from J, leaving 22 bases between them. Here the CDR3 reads CASSMEDRVNGYTF. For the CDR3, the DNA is TGTGCCAGTAGTATGGAGGACAGAGTCAACGGCTACACCTTC.

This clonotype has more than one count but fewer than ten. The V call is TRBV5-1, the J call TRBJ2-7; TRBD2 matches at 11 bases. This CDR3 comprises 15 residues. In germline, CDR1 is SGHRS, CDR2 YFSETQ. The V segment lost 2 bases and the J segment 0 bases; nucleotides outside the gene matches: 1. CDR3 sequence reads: CASSFSGGVSYEQYF. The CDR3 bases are TGCGCCAGCAGCTTTAGCGGGGGGGTCTCCTACGAGCAGTACTTC.

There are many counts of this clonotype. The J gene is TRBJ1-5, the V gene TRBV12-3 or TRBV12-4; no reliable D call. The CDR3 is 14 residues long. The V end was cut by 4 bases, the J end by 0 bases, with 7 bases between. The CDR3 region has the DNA TGTGCCAGCAGTTCAGTAAATAGCAATCAGCCCCAGCATTTT. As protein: CASSSVNSNQPQHF.

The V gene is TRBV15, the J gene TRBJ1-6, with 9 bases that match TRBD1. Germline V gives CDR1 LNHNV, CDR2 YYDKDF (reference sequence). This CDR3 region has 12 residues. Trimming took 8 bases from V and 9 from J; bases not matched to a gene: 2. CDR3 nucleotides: TGTGCCACCGGGGACAGGGCTTCACCCCTCCACTTT. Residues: CATGDRASPLHF.

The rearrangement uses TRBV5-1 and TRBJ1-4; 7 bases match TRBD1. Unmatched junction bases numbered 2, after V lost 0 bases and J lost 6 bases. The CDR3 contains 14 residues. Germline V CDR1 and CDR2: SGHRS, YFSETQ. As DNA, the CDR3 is TGCGCCAGCAGCTTGGACCAGGGGGATGAAAAACTGTTTTTT. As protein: CASSLDQGDEKLFF.

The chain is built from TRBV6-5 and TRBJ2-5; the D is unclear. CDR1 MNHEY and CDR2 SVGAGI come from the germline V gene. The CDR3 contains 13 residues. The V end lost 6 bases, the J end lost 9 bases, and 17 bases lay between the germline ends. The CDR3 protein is CASRPAGYLPQYF. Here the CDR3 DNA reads TGTGCCAGCAGGCCCGCTGGGTACCTCCCCCAGTACTTC.

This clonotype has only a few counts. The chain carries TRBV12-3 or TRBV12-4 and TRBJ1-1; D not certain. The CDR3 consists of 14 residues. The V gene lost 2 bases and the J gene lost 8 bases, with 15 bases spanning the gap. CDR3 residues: CASSLSDVRREAFF. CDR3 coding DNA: TGTGCCAGCAGTTTAAGTGATGTCAGGAGAGAAGCTTTCTTT.

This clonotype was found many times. The DNA for the CDR3 is TGCGCCAGCGGGCCTGGTCCGGGAACCTACGAGCAGTACTTC. Translating it yields CASGPGPGTYEQYF. The chain is built from TRBV5-1 and TRBJ2-7; TRBD2 might be the D (5 bases). Germline CDR1 is SGHRS and CDR2 is YFSETQ. The CDR3 sequence is 14 residues long. Trimming stripped 7 bases from V and 2 bases from J, with 16 bases between.

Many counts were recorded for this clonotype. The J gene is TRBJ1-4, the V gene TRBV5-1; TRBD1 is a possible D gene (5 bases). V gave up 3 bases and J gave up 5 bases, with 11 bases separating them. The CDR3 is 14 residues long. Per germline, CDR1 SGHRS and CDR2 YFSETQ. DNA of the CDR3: TGCGCCAGCAGCTCGGGACGGTGGAATGAAAAACTGTTTTTT. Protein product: CASSSGRWNEKLFF. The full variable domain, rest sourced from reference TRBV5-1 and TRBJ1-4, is KAGVTQTPRYLIKTRGQQVTLSCSPISGHRSVSWYQQTPGQGLQFLFEYFSETQRNKGNFPGRFSGRQFSNSRSEMNVSTLELGDSALYLCASSSGRWNEKLFFGSGTQLSVL.

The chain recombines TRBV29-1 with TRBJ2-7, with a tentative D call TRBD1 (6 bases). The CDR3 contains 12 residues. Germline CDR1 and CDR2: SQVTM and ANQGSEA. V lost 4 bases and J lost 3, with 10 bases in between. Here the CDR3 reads CSVALDSYEQYF. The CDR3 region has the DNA TGCAGCGTTGCCCTGGACAGCTACGAGCAGTACTTC.

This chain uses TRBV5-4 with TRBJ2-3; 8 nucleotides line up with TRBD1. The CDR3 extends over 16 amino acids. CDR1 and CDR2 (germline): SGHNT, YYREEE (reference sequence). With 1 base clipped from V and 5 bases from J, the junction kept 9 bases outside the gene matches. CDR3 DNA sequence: TGTGCCAGCAGCTTGAAGGCAGGGGGCGACTTAGATACGCAGTATTTT. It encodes CASSLKAGGDLDTQYF.